The rows below give T cell receptor beta chains drawn from one sample of a study of cytomegalovirus exposure and HLA in healthy donors. Profiling relied on immunoSEQ multiplex PCR, and the TCRdb table lists in-frame clones only, not all of them. The table gives roughly 51,000 clones; the top ten clones make up 6.1% of it. What was sequenced was PBMCs. The receptors were gathered from a male donor in good health and CMV-seropositive. The CDR3 runs from the conserved cysteine through the conserved F or W. A D gene is named only where the DNA matches it firmly. Only part of the rows carry a size: once, few, many, or a class if the clone is expanded.

V	size	length	J	D	CDR3	DNA
TRBV9	NA	15	TRBJ2-7	TRBD1	CASSPNPGGFHEQYF	TGTGCCAGCAGCCCCAACCCAGGGGGCTTCCACGAGCAGTACTTC
TRBV18	NA	15	TRBJ2-7	TRBD1	CASSPGTGENYEQYF	TGTGCCAGCTCCCCGGGGACAGGGGAAAACTACGAGCAGTACTTC
TRBV5-1	NA	14	TRBJ2-1	TRBD2	CASRALAGDNEQFF	TGCGCCAGCAGGGCCCTAGCGGGGGACAATGAGCAGTTCTTC
TRBV7-9	NA	16	TRBJ1-2	NA	CASNFEVVTEGYGYTF	TGTGCCAGCAACTTTGAGGTGGTCACAGAGGGCTATGGCTACACCTTC
TRBV29-1	NA	13	TRBJ2-5	NA	CSVFQGTQETQYF	TGCAGCGTTTTCCAGGGGACCCAAGAGACCCAGTACTTC
TRBV6-5	NA	14	TRBJ1-2	TRBD1	CASSYTQGASGYTF	TGTGCCAGCAGTTACACACAGGGGGCGTCTGGCTACACCTTC
TRBV21-1	NA	14	TRBJ2-1	NA	CASPLGGGHDEQFF	TGTGCCAGCCCACTGGGGGGGGGCCATGATGAGCAGTTCTTC
TRBV5-5	NA	15	TRBJ2-3	TRBD2	CASSIGAGSGDTQYF	TGTGCCAGCAGCATCGGAGCGGGGTCGGGAGATACGCAGTATTTT
TRBV19	NA	14	TRBJ1-5	NA	CATRYGNSNQPQHF	TGTGCCACTAGATACGGGAACAGCAATCAGCCCCAGCATTTT
TRBV6-6	NA	15	TRBJ1-5	TRBD1	CASRATGDSNQPQHF	TGTGCCAGCAGGGCGACAGGGGATAGCAATCAGCCCCAGCATTTT
TRBV4-3	NA	15	TRBJ2-7	NA	CASSQDLSGYLEQYF	TGCGCCAGCAGCCAAGATCTGTCGGGGTACCTTGAGCAGTACTTC
TRBV27	NA	14	TRBJ2-3	NA	CASGVRGGADTQYF	TGTGCCAGTGGAGTCCGGGGAGGTGCAGATACGCAGTATTTT
TRBV19	NA	13	TRBJ2-3	TRBD1	CATRTGGVDTQYF	TGTGCCACCCGGACAGGGGGCGTAGATACGCAGTATTTT
TRBV6-5	NA	13	TRBJ1-2	NA	CASSYGPSHGYTF	TGTGCCAGCAGTTACGGGCCTAGCCATGGCTACACCTTC
TRBV5-1	NA	15	TRBJ1-4	NA	CASSSSGEGREKLFF	TGCGCCAGCAGCTCGTCAGGGGAAGGGCGTGAAAAACTGTTTTTT
TRBV13	NA	14	TRBJ2-5	TRBD2	CASSLTRGVETQYF	TGTGCCAGCAGCTTAACGCGGGGGGTGGAGACCCAGTACTTC
TRBV30	NA	18	TRBJ2-6	NA	CAWTGTGNPLSGANVLTF	TGTGCCTGGACCGGAACAGGGAATCCTCTCTCTGGGGCCAACGTCCTGACTTTC
TRBV7-2	NA	14	TRBJ2-3	TRBD2	CASSPPSGVDTQYF	TGTGCCAGCAGCCCCCCTAGCGGGGTGGATACGCAGTATTTT
TRBV28	NA	20	TRBJ1-5	TRBD1	CASSFPPPDRVEWRYQPQHF	TGTGCCAGCAGTTTCCCCCCTCCCGACAGGGTTGAGTGGCGGTATCAGCCCCAGCATTTT
TRBV25-1	NA	14	TRBJ2-7	NA	CASNRYRESYEQYF	TGTGCCAGCAACCGTTACAGGGAGTCCTACGAGCAGTACTTC
TRBV28	NA	16	TRBJ1-6	NA	CASSPPIDSYNSPLHF	TGTGCCAGCAGTCCCCCTATTGACTCTTATAATTCACCCCTCCACTTT
TRBV4-1	NA	17	TRBJ2-1	TRBD2	CASSRPGRTRGANEQFF	TGCGCCAGCAGCCGCCCCGGTCGGACTAGGGGAGCCAATGAGCAGTTCTTC
TRBV9	NA	16	TRBJ2-2	TRBD1	CASSFTGQGGTGELFF	TGTGCCAGCAGCTTCACCGGACAGGGAGGAACCGGGGAGCTGTTTTTT
TRBV5-6	NA	15	TRBJ2-3	TRBD1	CASSLGGQGLDTQYF	TGTGCCAGCAGCTTGGGGGGACAGGGCCTGGATACGCAGTATTTT
TRBV30	NA	11	TRBJ1-1	NA	CAWGASTEAFF	TGTGCCTGGGGGGCCTCCACTGAAGCTTTCTTT
TRBV9	NA	16	TRBJ2-1	TRBD2	CASSVGGGGALGEQFF	TGTGCCAGCAGCGTAGGGGGCGGGGGGGCTCTAGGTGAGCAGTTCTTC
TRBV25-1	NA	13	TRBJ2-5	NA	CASSGYFGETQYF	TGTGCCAGCAGTGGCTACTTCGGGGAGACCCAGTACTTC
TRBV5-5	NA	13	TRBJ1-2	NA	CASSPLGRYGYTF	TGTGCCAGCAGTCCGCTTGGGAGATATGGCTACACCTTC
TRBV6-5	NA	12	TRBJ1-5	NA	CASSNRDQPQHF	TGTGCCAGCAGTAATCGGGATCAGCCCCAGCATTTT
TRBV9	NA	15	TRBJ1-1	NA	CASSVAGGSNTEAFF	TGTGCCAGCAGCGTAGCGGGGGGATCGAACACTGAAGCTTTCTTT
TRBV4-1	NA	13	TRBJ2-3	NA	CASSQTFTDTQYF	TGCGCCAGCAGCCAGACTTTCACAGATACGCAGTATTTT
TRBV7-8	NA	17	TRBJ2-4	NA	CASSLDPSGLAKNIQYF	TGTGCCAGCAGCTTAGATCCCTCAGGACTAGCCAAAAACATTCAGTACTTC
TRBV27	NA	12	TRBJ1-2	NA	CASSSYPGGYTF	TGTGCCAGCAGTTCATATCCGGGTGGCTACACCTTC
TRBV7-8	NA	13	TRBJ1-1	NA	CASSLGEPREAFF	TGTGCCAGCAGCTTAGGGGAGCCACGTGAAGCTTTCTTT
TRBV9	NA	13	TRBJ1-2	NA	CASSGGLDYGYTF	TGTGCCAGCAGCGGCGGATTGGACTATGGCTACACCTTC
TRBV6-8	NA	13	TRBJ1-1	TRBD1	CATRGGLNTEAFF	TGTGCCACCAGGGGGGGTTTGAACACTGAAGCTTTCTTT
TRBV19	NA	15	TRBJ2-3	NA	CASSIWLAPTDTQYF	TGTGCCAGTAGTATTTGGCTAGCGCCCACAGATACGCAGTATTTT
TRBV9	NA	17	TRBJ1-6	NA	CASSAGQGGSYNSPLHF	TGTGCCAGCAGCGCTGGGCAGGGAGGCTCCTATAATTCACCCCTCCACTTT
TRBV5-8	NA	16	TRBJ2-3	TRBD2	CASSLGTSGGPDTQYF	TGTGCCAGCAGCTTGGGGACTAGCGGGGGGCCGGATACGCAGTATTTT
TRBV27	NA	14	TRBJ1-5	NA	CASSLLGGVQPQHF	TGTGCCAGCAGTTTATTGGGGGGGGTTCAGCCCCAGCATTTT
TRBV4-2	NA	13	TRBJ2-7	TRBD2	CASSPSGAYEQYF	TGTGCCAGCAGCCCGAGCGGGGCCTACGAGCAGTACTTC
TRBV19	medium-sized	15	TRBJ2-2	TRBD1	CASSMGTGNTGELFF	TGTGCCAGTAGTATGGGGACAGGGAACACCGGGGAGCTGTTTTTT
TRBV12-2	NA	22	TRBJ2-2	NA	CASRLLARGLAGGRDGTGELFF	TGTGCAAGTCGCTTACTAGCCCGTGGGCTAGCGGGGGGGAGAGACGGCACCGGGGAGCTGTTTTTT
TRBV15	NA	16	TRBJ1-3	TRBD1	CATSRELQGSGNTIYF	TGTGCCACCAGCCGAGAGTTACAGGGGTCTGGAAACACCATATATTTT
TRBV7-9	NA	12	TRBJ1-2	NA	CASSQEGGGYTF	TGTGCCAGCAGCCAAGAAGGGGGTGGCTACACCTTC
TRBV9	NA	17	TRBJ2-5	TRBD2	CASSVVGSGTSGETQYF	TGTGCCAGCAGCGTAGTCGGGTCCGGGACTAGCGGGGAGACCCAGTACTTC
TRBV6-5	NA	15	TRBJ1-1	NA	CASSPSGQLNTEAFF	TGTGCCAGCAGCCCAAGCGGGCAGTTGAACACTGAAGCTTTCTTT
TRBV5-6	NA	15	TRBJ2-7	NA	CASSLVEFPYYEQYF	TGTGCCAGCAGCTTGGTGGAGTTCCCTTACTACGAGCAGTACTTC
TRBV5-6	NA	16	TRBJ2-7	NA	CASSSFEIHSSYEQYF	TGTGCCAGCAGCTCGTTCGAGATACACAGCTCCTACGAGCAGTACTTC
TRBV5-6	NA	13	TRBJ2-7	TRBD2	CASSLVREGEQYF	TGTGCCAGCAGCTTGGTCAGGGAGGGCGAGCAGTACTTC
TRBV9	NA	14	TRBJ2-7	NA	CASSVGAPGNEQYF	TGTGCCAGCAGCGTAGGGGCCCCGGGAAACGAGCAGTACTTC
TRBV10-3	NA	14	TRBJ2-3	NA	CAISEQASTDTQYF	TGTGCCATCAGTGAACAGGCTAGCACAGATACGCAGTATTTT
TRBV11-3	NA	15	TRBJ2-1	TRBD2	CASSRWGGAYNEQFF	TGTGCCAGCAGCCGATGGGGGGGGGCCTACAATGAGCAGTTCTTC
TRBV11-2	NA	13	TRBJ2-7	TRBD1	CASRPTGSYEQYF	TGTGCCAGCAGGCCGACAGGGTCCTACGAGCAGTACTTC
TRBV6-1	NA	17	TRBJ1-5	TRBD1	CASSEVPGTGKNQPQHF	TGTGCCAGCAGTGAAGTCCCCGGGACAGGCAAGAATCAGCCCCAGCATTTT
TRBV12-5	NA	15	TRBJ1-4	NA	CASGWGGLTNEKLFF	TGTGCTAGTGGGTGGGGGGGACTGACTAATGAAAAACTGTTTTTT
TRBV28	NA	13	TRBJ1-2	NA	CASTPGRVFGYTF	TGTGCCAGCACCCCGGGCAGGGTGTTTGGCTACACCTTC
TRBV19	NA	16	TRBJ2-1	NA	CASSIDRGPAGNEQFF	TGTGCCAGTAGTATAGACAGGGGCCCGGCAGGGAATGAGCAGTTCTTC
TRBV7-9	NA	15	TRBJ1-3	TRBD1	CASSLGDRVSNTIYF	TGTGCCAGCAGCTTAGGGGACAGGGTTTCGAACACCATATATTTT